This T cell receptor (beta chain) appears in the sequencing data of a study of T cell changes during pregnancy in multiple sclerosis. Data came from immunoSEQ multiplex PCR; TCRdb stores just in-frame clones and leaves some out. The profile shows tens of thousands of clones, almost 95% of them singletons. There are 13 residues in the CDR3. Germline V gene lookup returns CDR1 SGHTA and CDR2 FQGNSA. The V end lost 5 bases, the J end lost 2 bases, and 9 bases lay between the germline ends. The TCR originated in a female donor with multiple sclerosis, enrolled in a pregnancy study. The chain joins TRBV7-2 to TRBJ1-2; D unclear. Sequenced material: CD4+ T cells from peripheral blood mononuclear cells, taken in the third trimester of pregnancy. CDR3 bases: TGTGCCAGCAGCCCCTGGCAGAACTATGGCTACACCTTC. Protein sequence: CASSPWQNYGYTF.